Presented here are 22 T cell receptor beta chains from one specimen sequenced in a study of post-analysis software for immune sequencing data (dated by TCRdb to between 2015 and 2017). Paper-wide results and their limitations: Significantly higher frequencies in patients than in controls were found for roughly 5 TRBV segments, including TRBV5-6, TRBV5-1 and TRBV20-1.

The method was PCR. The sequencer was an Illumina HiSeq 2500. To reduce PCR and sequencing biases, unique molecular identifiers were built into the TCR beta cDNA libraries. The public reads were reprocessed in TCRdb via fastp at Q25 and MiXCR, keeping in-frame beta chains. Every distinct CDR3 protein forms one entry, paired with its most common genes and DNA. In this sample the table shows more than 450,000 distinct CDR3 sequences, about 40% of which occur a single time. Around 1.7% of the sample rests with the top ten. Their antigen targets remain unknown. Sequenced material: blood. The receptors stem from a girl under 18 with multiple sclerosis.

In its sample, this clonotype was seen a few times. This chain links TRBV3-1 with TRBJ2-7; D possibly corresponds to TRBD1 (5 bases). With 0 bases removed from V and 12 bases from J, the gap between germline ends came to 9 bases. CDR1 and CDR2 (germline): LGHDT, YNNKEL (reference sequence). The CDR3 length is 11 residues. CDR3 residues: CASSQDTGTYF. Written as DNA, the CDR3 is TGTGCCAGCAGCCAAGATACAGGAACGTACTTC.

The chain couples TRBV2 to TRBJ2-4; D gene ambiguous. Trimming removed 2 bases at V and 0 bases at J, with 2 bases between. The CDR3 is 13 residues long. Germline lookup yields CDR1 SNHLY and CDR2 FYNNEI. CDR3 residues: CASSELAKNIQYF. CDR3 nucleotides: TGTGCCAGCAGTGAACTAGCCAAAAACATTCAGTACTTC.

This clonotype showed up just a few times. This chain uses TRBV6-1 with TRBJ2-3; 7 nucleotides align to TRBD2. The CDR3 has 18 residues. In germline, CDR1 is MNHNS, CDR2 SASEGT. The trim removed 0 bases at V and 1 base at J, leaving 10 bases unmatched. The CDR3 sequence is CASSEALNVLAGTDTQYF. CDR3 DNA: TGTGCCAGCAGTGAAGCGCTGAATGTTCTAGCGGGCACAGATACGCAGTATTTT.

The genes are TRBV7-2 and TRBJ2-3; D gene uncertain. With 0 bases removed from V and 4 bases from J, the gap between germline ends came to 8 bases. This CDR3 region has 14 residues. The germline CDR1 and CDR2 sequences are SGHTA and FQGNSA. In DNA, the CDR3 is TGTGCCAGCAGCTTAGCCCCGGCAGCAGATACGCAGTATTTT. Its translation: CASSLAPAADTQYF.

The table lists this clonotype with a few counts. V is TRBV7-9 and J is TRBJ2-5, with unresolved D. Per the germline V gene, CDR1 is SEHNR and CDR2 is FQNEAQ (reference sequence). Deletions cut 5 bases from V and 5 bases from J, with 15 bases between. The CDR3 spans 14 residues. In DNA, the CDR3 is TGTGCCAGCAGCGGAGTATCTAAGACGGAGACCCAGTACTTC. As protein: CASSGVSKTETQYF.

J is TRBJ2-1 and V is TRBV6-5; tentatively, D is TRBD1 or TRBD2 (5 bases each). This CDR3 has 16 amino acids. Trimming took 0 bases from V and 0 from J, leaving 9 bases between them. Germline CDR1 is MNHEY and CDR2 is SVGAGI. In nucleotides, the CDR3 is TGTGCCAGCAGTTACTCAACTGGGGGCTCCTACAATGAGCAGTTCTTC. Translating gives CASSYSTGGSYNEQFF.

Here the CDR3 reads CASSLVGGQTYEQYF. The DNA of the CDR3 is TGTGCCAGCAGCTTAGTGGGAGGACAAACCTACGAGCAGTACTTC. V gene TRBV11-2 combines with J gene TRBJ2-7; maybe TRBD2 (6 bases). V was clipped by 1 base and J by 2 bases, with 12 bases between them. Germline CDR1 SGHAT, CDR2 FQNNGV. The CDR3 contains 15 residues.

The rearrangement uses TRBV6-1 and TRBJ2-5, with TRBD2 identical over 7 bases. The J call may be wrong; the DNA end is better matched by TRBJ2-7. Germline V lookup: CDR1 MNHNS, CDR2 SASEGT. The CDR3 sequence is 15 residues long. CDR3 in DNA: TGTGCCAGCAGTGAAGTCGAGGGAGGGAGCGACGAGCAGTACTTC. Protein: CASSEVEGGSDEQYF.

The genes are TRBV6-5 and TRBJ1-1; D gene unclear. Trimming left V 5 bases short and J 1 base short, with 8 bases between. The germline gives CDR1 MNHEY, CDR2 SVGAGI. This CDR3 comprises 13 residues. The CDR3 DNA reads TGTGCCAGCAGTCGACCAGCGAACACTGAAGCTTTCTTT. Its translation is CASSRPANTEAFF.

This clonotype was observed a handful of times. The chain employs TRBV24-1 and TRBJ2-4, with 7 bases aligning to TRBD1. The end of the DNA aligns better with TRBJ2-7, so the J call may be wrong. The CDR3 has 13 residues. The germline V gene has CDR1 KGHDR and CDR2 SFDVKD. The CDR3 DNA sequence: TGTGCCACCGGGACAGCCACCCCCTACGAGCAGTACTTC. Translating gives CATGTATPYEQYF.

The chain joins TRBV20-1 to TRBJ2-3; tentatively, D is TRBD2 (5 bases). The V end was cut by 3 bases, the J end by 2 bases, with 9 bases between. CDR3 length: 13 amino acids. The germline CDR1 and CDR2 sequences are DFQATT and SNEGSKA (reference sequence). CDR3 loop: CSARDFLTDTQYF. CDR3 nucleotides: TGCAGTGCTAGGGACTTCCTCACAGATACGCAGTATTTT.

The J gene is TRBJ2-7, the V gene TRBV20-1; TRBD1 matches at 8 bases. Losses at the gene ends were 4 bases for V and 0 bases for J; bases not matched to a gene: 8. This CDR3 contains 15 residues. In germline, CDR1 is DFQATT, CDR2 SNEGSKA (reference sequence). The CDR3 DNA sequence: TGCAGTGCTACGACAGGGGCCTACCGCTCCTACGAGCAGTACTTC. It translates to CSATTGAYRSYEQYF.

This clonotype has just a few counts. The CDR3: CASSPVRAGQETQYF. The CDR3, as DNA: TGTGCCAGCAGTCCCGTACGGGCAGGGCAAGAGACCCAGTACTTC. The chain combines TRBV28 with TRBJ2-5, with D possibly TRBD1 on 5 matching bases. There are 15 residues in the CDR3. Germline V CDR1 and CDR2: MDHEN, SYDVKM. Trimming took 5 bases from V and 2 from J, leaving 15 bases between them.

Only a few counts were recorded for this clonotype. V usage is TRBV6-5 and J usage is TRBJ1-4, with no clear D. The CDR3 runs to 13 residues. Trimming shortened V by 6 bases and J by 11 bases, and 16 bases separated the two germline ends. Germline assignment: CDR1 MNHEY and CDR2 SVGAGI. The CDR3 DNA reads TGTGCCAGCAGCCTCGATCCCGCCGGGAAACTGTTTTTT. This encodes CASSLDPAGKLFF.

Comments on this clonotype: A junction boundary mismatches the germline segment, possibly from a read error. The rearrangement links TRBV12-3 or TRBV12-4 to TRBJ2-1, with D perhaps assigned TRBD1 or TRBD2 (6 bases each). This CDR3 contains 13 residues. The CDR3 is CACSLGRGDEQFF. CDR3 nucleotides: TGTGCCTGCAGTTTGGGTAGGGGGGATGAGCAGTTCTTC.

This chain uses TRBV5-5 with TRBJ1-4; unclear D gene. Germline V gives CDR1 SGHKS, CDR2 YYEKEE (reference sequence). Trimming pared 4 bases from V and 0 bases from J, leaving 10 bases between. The CDR3 runs 15 residues. The CDR3 here is CASSPQEPTNEKLFF. In DNA form, the CDR3 reads TGTGCCAGCAGCCCCCAGGAGCCAACTAATGAAAAACTGTTTTTT.

The chain is built from TRBV7-2 and TRBJ1-2; no firm D call. Germline values: CDR1 SGHTA, CDR2 FQGNSA. The CDR3 sequence is 13 residues long. V was clipped by 4 bases and J by 8 bases, with 14 bases between them. CDR3 amino acids: CASSSPVAGGYTF. The CDR3 nucleotides read TGTGCCAGCAGCTCACCCGTGGCGGGAGGCTACACCTTC.

The chain employs TRBV7-9 and TRBJ1-1; the D gene is possibly TRBD1 (5 bases). The CDR3 consists of 13 residues. V lost 5 bases and J lost 4, with 11 bases in between. Germline values: CDR1 SEHNR, CDR2 FQNEAQ (reference sequence). The DNA of the CDR3 is TGTGCCAGCAGCAGACAGAAAAGCACTGAAGCTTTCTTT. It encodes CASSRQKSTEAFF.

In the case of this clonotype: The junction differs from germline at one of its ends, possibly a read error. The V gene is TRBV12-3 or TRBV12-4, the J gene TRBJ2-1; no firm D call. There are 13 residues in the CDR3. The CDR3 nucleotides read TGTGCCAGCAGTTCCACCTCCTGCAATGAGCAGTTCTTC. Translating gives CASSSTSCNEQFF.

The chain joins TRBV5-1 to TRBJ2-7; D gene uncertain. Germline-derived CDR1 and CDR2 are SGHRS and YFSETQ. V lost 4 bases to trimming and J lost 2 bases, with 22 bases between them. This CDR3 comprises 17 residues. CDR3 sequence: CASSTLPSVRTAYEQYF. In DNA, the CDR3 is TGCGCCAGCAGCACTCTCCCCTCCGTGAGAACGGCCTACGAGCAGTACTTC.

This chain connects TRBV9 to TRBJ2-7; 10 positions agree with TRBD2. J lost 0 bases, V lost 4 bases, and 7 bases had no gene match. This CDR3 spans 16 amino acids. The germline CDR1 and CDR2 sequences are SGDLS and YYNGEE. The CDR3 DNA sequence: TGTGCCAGCAGCTCAGAGAGGACTAGCGGCTCCTACGAGCAGTACTTC. Translating gives CASSSERTSGSYEQYF.

This clonotype was recorded a few times. The chain is built from TRBV7-9 and TRBJ1-2; 7 bases align to TRBD1. J was trimmed by 7 bases and V by 4 bases; bases with no gene match: 15. The germline CDR1 and CDR2 sequences are SEHNR and FQNEAQ (reference sequence). This CDR3 contains 16 residues. CDR3 sequence: CASSSDLRQGLAGYTF. The DNA for the CDR3 is TGTGCCAGCAGCTCAGACCTTCGACAGGGTTTGGCTGGCTACACCTTC.